This TCR beta chain stems from a study of regulatory T cells in long-lasting Graves disease. Study background: The criterion for persistent Graves' disease was over 5 years of antithyroid drugs with positive TSH receptor antibodies.

Time point reported: persistent/refractory GD, antithyroid drugs over 5 years with positive TRAb. After RNA was extracted from PBMCs, the TCR library was made from it. This clonotype has at least ten counts. Its target is not known. Broader study findings: Researchers examined only peripheral blood and not thyroid tissue.

Trimming pared 3 bases from V and 2 bases from J, leaving 11 bases between. Per the germline V gene, CDR1 is SGHTA and CDR2 is FQGNSA. The CDR3 is 14 residues long. HTBI primers from iRepertoire and Arm-PCR of CDR3 regions yielded the TCR beta libraries. TCRdb used MiXCR to reprocess the multiplex PCR reads, holding one entry per CDR3 protein. The sample has about 310,000 distinct CDR3 sequences, around a fifth seen once. This chain joins TRBV7-2 and TRBJ2-7; tentatively, D is TRBD1 (5 bases). The clonotype was recovered from a female donor with Graves disease. Sequences were derived from peripheral blood mononuclear cells (PBMCs), sampled when the disease was refractory, from a patient treated with antithyroid drugs. The CDR3 nucleotides are TGTGCCAGCAGCTTTATCGGACAAGCCTACGAGCAGTACTTC. Translated, it gives CASSFIGQAYEQYF.